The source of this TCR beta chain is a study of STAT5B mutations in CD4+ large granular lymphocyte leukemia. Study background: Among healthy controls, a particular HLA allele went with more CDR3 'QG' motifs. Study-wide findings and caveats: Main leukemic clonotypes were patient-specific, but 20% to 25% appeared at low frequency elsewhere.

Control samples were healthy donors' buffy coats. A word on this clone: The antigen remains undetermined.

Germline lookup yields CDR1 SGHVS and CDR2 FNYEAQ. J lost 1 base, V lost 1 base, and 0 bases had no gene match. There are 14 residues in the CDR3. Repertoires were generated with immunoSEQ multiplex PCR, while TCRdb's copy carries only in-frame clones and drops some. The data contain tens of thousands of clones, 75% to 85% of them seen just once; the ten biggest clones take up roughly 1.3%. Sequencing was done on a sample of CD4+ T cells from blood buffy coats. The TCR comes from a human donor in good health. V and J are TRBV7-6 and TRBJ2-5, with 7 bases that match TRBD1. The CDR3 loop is CASSLGTGQETQYF. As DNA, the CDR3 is TGTGCCAGCAGCTTAGGGACAGGCCAAGAGACCCAGTACTTC. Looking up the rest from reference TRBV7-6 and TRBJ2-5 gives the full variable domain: GAGVSQSPRYKVTKRGQDVALRCDPISGHVSLYWYRQALGQGPEFLTYFNYEAQQDKSGLPNDRFSAERPEGSISTLTIQRTEQRDSAMYRCASSLGTGQETQYFGPGTRLLVL.